The present T cell receptor (beta chain) was sequenced within a study of neurological immune-mediated disorders. Whole-study findings and limits: Across subjects, no CDR3 amino acid sequence appeared in expanded clones of more than one subject, a finding that suggested private repertoires in all groups. Levels of TCR clonal expansion peaked in HTLV-1-associated myelopathy and reached their lowest in multiple sclerosis, under those of healthy controls.

As for the cDNA, it was generated by 5'RACE with 10-nucleotide random UMIs. In TCRdb, the 5' RACE reads were re-called with MiXCR into one record per CDR3 protein. The table shows roughly 21,000 distinct CDR3 sequences, with roughly 15% occurring only once. This clonotype turned up a few times. Its antigen is still unknown. This CDR3 has 13 amino acids. V shed 3 bases and J shed 7 bases, with 12 bases lying between them. Germline V CDR1 and CDR2: MNHNS, SASEGT. The chain recombines TRBV6-1 with TRBJ2-5, with D tentatively TRBD1 (5 bases). The receptor was isolated from a female donor with HTLV-1-associated myelopathy (HAM/TSP). Source material: PBMCs. CDR3 amino acids: CASSDRAPGTQYF. CDR3 bases: TGTGCCAGCAGTGACAGGGCTCCGGGGACCCAGTACTTC.